The source of this T cell receptor (beta chain) is a study of response to subunit inactivated influenza vaccine. TCRdb re-analysed the RT-PCR reads in MiXCR, keeping a single row per CDR3 protein. The sample has more than 500,000 distinct CDR3 sequences; 10% to 12% are singletons. CDR3 length equals 17 residues. Germline V lookup: CDR1 SGHAT, CDR2 FQNNGV. Trimming took 5 bases from V and 0 from J, leaving 16 bases between them. These same records also appear under a second study, on T cells expressing NK-cell markers. Turning to that study: What made the TCR beta cDNA was 5'RACE template switching with UMIs. The study drew TCR beta repertoires from sorted CD3+CD56+NKG2C+, CD3+CD56+NKG2C- and CD3+CD56-NKG2C+ T cells.

The chain employs TRBV11-2 and TRBJ2-2, with D possibly matching TRBD1 (6 bases). The sequencing used PBMCs from blood, collected on the day of vaccination. The receptor was derived from a man between 50 and 59 years old who received an inactivated influenza vaccine. This CDR3 is CASSHGRGSANTGELFF. CDR3 bases: TGTGCCAGCAGCCATGGCAGGGGCTCGGCGAACACCGGGGAGCTGTTTTTT. Using reference TRBV11-2 and TRBJ2-2 for the parts outside the CDR3, the full variable domain is EAGVAQSPRYKIIEKRQSVAFWCNPISGHATLYWYQQILGQGPKLLIQFQNNGVVDDSQLPKDRFSAERLKGVDSTLKIQPAKLEDSAVYLCASSHGRGSANTGELFFGEGSRLTVL.